This TCR beta chain is from a study of blood T cells in healthy people across ages. The table lists this clonotype with many counts. What it recognizes is unknown. Points from the study as a whole: Diversity was higher, and naive CD4+ cells more numerous, in long-lived donors than in aged donors.

Germline CDR1 is LGHNA and CDR2 is YNFKEQ. This CDR3 has 14 residues. V lost 0 bases to trimming and J lost 7 bases; unmatched junction nucleotides: 1. Using a J-beta primer mix together with a sample-barcoded 5' primer, a second PCR was run for roughly 7 to 11 cycles. TCRdb processed the 5' RACE reads anew with MiXCR; each CDR3 protein has one entry. The sample lists about 670,000 distinct CDR3 sequences, around 43% occurring once. The chain links TRBV4-2 to TRBJ2-4; TRBD1 matches 9 bases. The clonotype originates from an elderly man in good health. Source material: blood. The CDR3 region has the DNA TGTGCCAGCAGCCAAGAACAGGGGGCGAACATTCAGTACTTC. Protein sequence: CASSQEQGANIQYF.